The 5 T cell receptor beta chains listed next were all sequenced from one sample in a study of T cell changes during pregnancy in multiple sclerosis. The assay was immunoSEQ multiplex PCR, and TCRdb's table has in-frame clones only and misses some. The sample comprises tens of thousands of clones, 75% to 95% of which are singletons, and under 6% rests with the top ten. The specimen was CD8+ T cells from peripheral blood mononuclear cells, collected before pregnancy. The receptors come from a female donor with multiple sclerosis, enrolled in a pregnancy study.

The chain has TRBV29-1 and TRBJ2-1; 11 positions match TRBD1. From germline, CDR1 is SQVTM and CDR2 ANQGSEA. The CDR3 has 15 residues. J gave up 1 base and V 7 bases, and 6 bases lay outside the gene matches. The CDR3 DNA is TGCAGCGCCCGGGACAGGGGGGAGTCCTACAATGAGCAGTTCTTC. Amino acids: CSARDRGESYNEQFF.

This CDR3 reads CATSTDRGDIQYF. DNA for the CDR3: TGTGCCACCAGCACTGACCGGGGGGACATTCAGTACTTC. This sequence joins TRBV15 and TRBJ2-4; TRBD2 aligns across 7 bases. The CDR3 covers 13 residues. The germline V gene has CDR1 LNHNV and CDR2 YYDKDF (reference sequence). Trimming at V came to 4 bases and at J to 8 bases, leaving 5 bases not matched to a gene.

A single count supports this clone. The CDR3 nucleotides read TGTGCCAGCAGCATAAGGGACATTTCGTCGGATGGCTACACCTTC. Translating gives CASSIRDISSDGYTF. The chain joins TRBV7-9 to TRBJ1-2; D is possibly TRBD1 (6 bases). This CDR3 has 15 amino acids. V was clipped by 5 bases and J by 6 bases, with 19 bases between them. CDR1 is SEHNR and CDR2 is FQNEAQ in the germline V gene (reference sequence).

The V call is TRBV7-9, the J call TRBJ2-1; D is perhaps TRBD1 (5 bases). Germline CDR1 is SEHNR and CDR2 is FQNEAQ (reference sequence). V was pared by 2 bases and J by 5 bases, with 10 bases between. CDR3 length equals 14 residues. CDR3: CASSLIDSNNEQFF. The CDR3 DNA follows: TGTGCCAGCAGCTTAATCGACAGTAACAATGAGCAGTTCTTC.

V is TRBV7-3 and J is TRBJ1-1; 9 positions agree with TRBD1. From germline, CDR1 is SGHTA and CDR2 FQGTGA. V trimming: 2 bases; J trimming: 11 bases; junction bases outside the gene matches: 12. There are 15 residues in the CDR3. DNA of the CDR3: TGTGCCAGCAGCTTACCGGGACAGGGCCCCGAGGGGGCTTTCTTT. It translates to CASSLPGQGPEGAFF.